This T cell receptor (beta chain) stems from a study of T cells in Graves' hyperthyroidism and ophthalmopathy. Background on the study: Peripheral blood sampling occurred at initial diagnosis, before any treatment.

Germline CDR1 reads SQVTM; CDR2 reads ANQGSEA. From its first to its last residue, the CDR3 has 22 amino acids. There were TCR beta CDR3 regions amplified from RNA transcripts. RT-PCR in the first round (using the HTBI primer set) targeted the TCR CDR3. From the multiplex PCR reads, TCRdb called clonotypes with MiXCR, one entry per CDR3 protein. The data contain about 59,000 distinct CDR3 sequences, roughly half of them seen just once; the ten biggest clones take up 3% to 4%. Ophthalmopathy cases scored 3 or more on the Clinical Activity Score and 4 or more on NOSPECS grade, with duration below 3 months. Points on this clonotype: The antigen remains undetermined. The limits of the CDR3 on the DNA are not certain, so only TCRdb's listed CDR3 is given.

Study-wide results and caveats: Stable hyperthyroidism was separated from ophthalmopathy by a model based on 13 V-J features. Prediction of ophthalmopathy progression came a median approximately 6 months pre-onset.

The rearrangement uses TRBV29-1 and TRBJ2-3; the table assigns TRBD2, which was not confirmed against the DNA. This TCR was sampled from an older woman with Graves' ophthalmopathy. The sequenced sample was blood. CDR3 protein: CSVEDRTSGHPQETQYFDTQYF.